The entry below describes one T cell receptor beta chain. In the original analysis: Amplified reference gene primers provided the basis for estimating nucleated cell counts. Measured with immunoSEQ multiplex PCR; TCRdb has only the in-frame clones, and not every one. V and J calls and clone size are as listed in that table; D and trimming were resolved from the DNA. The profile shows 55,000 to 70,000 clones, roughly nine tenths of them singletons. The data derive from a study of blood T cell repertoires in COVID-19. The trim removed 7 bases at V and 6 bases at J, leaving 8 bases unmatched. Germline V gene sequence: CDR1 LNHDA, CDR2 SQIVND (reference sequence). CDR3 length equals 14 residues.

The sequence was obtained from a middle-aged man with COVID-19, enrolled during active disease. This chain uses TRBV19 with TRBJ2-2, with 7 bases aligning to TRBD2. Input material: peripheral blood. CDR3 amino acids: CASKTGGGAGELFF. In nucleotides, the CDR3 is TGTGCCAGTAAGACGGGCGGGGGAGCCGGGGAGCTGTTTTTT.